The 7 T cell receptor beta chains in this list originate from one sample, sequenced in a study of T cells in Graves' hyperthyroidism and ophthalmopathy (dated by TCRdb to between 2019 and 2020). The receptor library was made with multiplex PCR. The sequencer listed for this sample is Illumina HiSeq 2000. Amplification of TCR beta CDR3 regions was carried out from RNA transcripts. For the first round of RT-PCR on the TCR CDR3, the HTBI primer set was used together with the Qiagen OneStep RT-PCR kit. Clones were called with MiXCR by TCRdb after fastp trimmed the public reads at Q25, and only in-frame beta chains were retained. Each CDR3 protein appears once, grouped with its most common genes and DNA. The sample table lists about 740,000 distinct CDR3 sequences, 11% to 15% of them with a count of one. Roughly 10% of the sample comes from the top ten. Material for sequencing was blood. Receptor source: a woman between 18 and 30 years old with Graves' hyperthyroidism.

This clonotype was counted only a few times. The chain has TRBV28 and TRBJ2-3; no clear D gene. The germline gives CDR1 MDHEN, CDR2 SYDVKM. V shed 4 bases and J shed 4 bases, with 6 bases lying between them. The CDR3 length is 12 residues. The CDR3 region is CASSSNSDTQYF. In DNA, the CDR3 is TGTGCCAGCAGTTCCAACTCAGATACGCAGTATTTT.

As to this clonotype: Here the CDR3 omits its conserved ending phenylalanine or tryptophan, so a read error is the likely source. V is TRBV5-1 and J is TRBJ1-1; D not certain. This CDR3 comprises 13 residues. V lost 10 bases and J lost 1, with 14 bases in between. Germline V CDR1 and CDR2: SGHRS, YFSETQ. As DNA, the CDR3 is TGCGCCTTCTCGGGGAAGGAGAACACTGAAGCTTTCCTT. Its protein is CAFSGKENTEAFL.

This clonotype was counted many times. The chain is built from TRBV7-8 and TRBJ2-2; D perhaps matches TRBD1 (6 bases). V lost 3 bases and J lost 0, with 8 bases in between. The CDR3 loop spans 15 amino acids. Germline V CDR1 and CDR2: SGHVS, FQNEAQ. This CDR3 reads CASSLTGPNTGELFF. Here the CDR3 DNA reads TGTGCCAGCAGCTTGACAGGCCCGAACACCGGGGAGCTGTTTTTT.

The rearrangement links TRBV2 to TRBJ1-5, with D unclear. V dropped 1 base and J dropped 10 bases, with 11 bases sitting between them. Looked up from germline, CDR1 is SNHLY and CDR2 is FYNNEI. The CDR3 covers 13 residues. The CDR3 coding sequence is TGTGCCAGCAGTGAAGGTCGGCAGCTACCCCAGCATTTT. Residues: CASSEGRQLPQHF.

The chain recombines TRBV2 with TRBJ1-1; the D is unclear. Trimming shortened V by 3 bases and J by 10 bases, and 9 bases separated the two germline ends. Germline V gives CDR1 SNHLY, CDR2 FYNNEI. The CDR3 totals 11 residues. CDR3 sequence: CASSDSAIAFF. The CDR3 bases are TGTGCCAGCAGTGATTCCGCCATAGCTTTCTTT.

V usage is TRBV6-5 and J usage is TRBJ1-6, with D maybe TRBD1 (6 bases). The germline CDR1 and CDR2 sequences are MNHEY and SVGAGI. This CDR3 is built from 16 residues. V lost 0 bases and J lost 10, with 16 bases in between. The CDR3 nucleotides are TGTGCCAGCAGTTACTCGACCTACAGGGTCGAGTCACCCCTCCACTTT. Residues: CASSYSTYRVESPLHF.

Here the CDR3 reads CASSHPGLASGDTQYF. The CDR3 DNA sequence: TGCGCCAGCAGCCACCCGGGACTAGCGTCCGGAGATACGCAGTATTTT. The chain employs TRBV4-3 and TRBJ2-3, with 10 bases matching TRBD2. V dropped 3 bases and J dropped 5; count of bases not matched to a gene: 8. Germline V gene sequence: CDR1 LGHNA, CDR2 YSLEER. CDR3 length: 16 residues.